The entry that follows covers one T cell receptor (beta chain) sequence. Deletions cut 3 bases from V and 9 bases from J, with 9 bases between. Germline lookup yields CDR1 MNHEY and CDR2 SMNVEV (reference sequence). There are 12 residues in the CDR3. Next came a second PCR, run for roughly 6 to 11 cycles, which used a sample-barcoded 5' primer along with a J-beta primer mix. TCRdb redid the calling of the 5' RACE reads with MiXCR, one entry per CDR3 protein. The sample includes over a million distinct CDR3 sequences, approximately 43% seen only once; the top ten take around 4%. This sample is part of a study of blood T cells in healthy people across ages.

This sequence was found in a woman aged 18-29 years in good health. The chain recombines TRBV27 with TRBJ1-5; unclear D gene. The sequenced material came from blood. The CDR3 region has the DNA TGTGCCAGCAGTTTCCAGGACCGGCCCCAGCATTTT. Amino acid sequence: CASSFQDRPQHF.